The source of this T cell receptor (beta chain) is a study of T cell changes during pregnancy in multiple sclerosis. This clone came up once. TCRdb's copy holds only in-frame clones and misses some; the assay was immunoSEQ multiplex PCR. The table shows 40,000 or so clones, with about 90% occurring only once. Source: CD8+ T cells from peripheral blood mononuclear cells, taken before pregnancy. This TCR was recovered from a female donor with multiple sclerosis, enrolled in a pregnancy study.

The CDR3 reads CASSLGGSTYEQYF. The CDR3 DNA sequence: TGCGCCAGCAGCTTGGGTGGCAGTACCTACGAGCAGTACTTC. V and J are TRBV5-1 and TRBJ2-7; no clear D. Trimming cost V 0 bases and J 2 bases, with 9 bases left between them. CDR1 and CDR2 from the germline V gene are SGHRS and YFSETQ. CDR3 length: 14 amino acids. Full variable domain (rest looked up from reference TRBV5-1 and TRBJ2-7): KAGVTQTPRYLIKTRGQQVTLSCSPISGHRSVSWYQQTPGQGLQFLFEYFSETQRNKGNFPGRFSGRQFSNSRSEMNVSTLELGDSALYLCASSLGGSTYEQYFGPGTRLTVT.